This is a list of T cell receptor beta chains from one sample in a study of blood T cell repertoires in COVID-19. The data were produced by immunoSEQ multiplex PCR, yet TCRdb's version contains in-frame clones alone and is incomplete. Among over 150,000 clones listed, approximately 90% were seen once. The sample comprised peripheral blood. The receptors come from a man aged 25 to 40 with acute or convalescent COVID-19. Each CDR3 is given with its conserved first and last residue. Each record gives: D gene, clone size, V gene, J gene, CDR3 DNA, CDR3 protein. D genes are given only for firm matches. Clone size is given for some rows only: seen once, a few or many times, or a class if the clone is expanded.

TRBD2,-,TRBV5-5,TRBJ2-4,TGTGCCAGCAGCTTTAGAGCGGGGGCTGGGGAAAACATTCAGTACTTC,CASSFRAGAGENIQYF
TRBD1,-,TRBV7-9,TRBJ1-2,TGTGCCAGCAGCTTAGCAGGACAGGGCTATGGCTACACCTTC,CASSLAGQGYGYTF
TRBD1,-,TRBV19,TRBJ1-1,TGTGCCAGCAGACAGGGCGCGAACACTGAAGCTTTCTTT,CASRQGANTEAFF
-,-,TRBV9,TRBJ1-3,TGTGCCAGCAGCGTAGCTGGCCGCTCCTCTGGAAACACCATATATTTT,CASSVAGRSSGNTIYF
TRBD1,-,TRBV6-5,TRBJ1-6,TGTGCCAGCAACAGGGACAGGGGTCATTCACCCCTCCACTTT,CASNRDRGHSPLHF
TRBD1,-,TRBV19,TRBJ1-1,TGTGCCAGTCGAGAAGGGGGCAACACTGAAGCTTTCTTT,CASREGGNTEAFF
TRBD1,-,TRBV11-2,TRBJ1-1,TGTGCCAGCAGGAGGGGACAGGGGAAGGAGAACACTGAAGCTTTCTTT,CASRRGQGKENTEAFF
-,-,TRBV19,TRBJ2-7,TGTGCCAGTAGTCCGCAGGGGTTGGGCTACGAGCAGTACTTC,CASSPQGLGYEQYF
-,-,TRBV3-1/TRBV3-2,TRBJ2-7,TGTGCCAGCAGCCAGGTAGGAACGGGCGAGCAGTACTTC,CASSQVGTGEQYF
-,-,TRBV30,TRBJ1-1,TGTGCCTGGACCAGGGGTGGGATCGCTGAAGCTTTCTTT,CAWTRGGIAEAFF
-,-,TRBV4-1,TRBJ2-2,TGCGCCAGCAGCCAAGTCGTTGTAGTCACGGGGGAGCTGTTTTTT,CASSQVVVVTGELFF
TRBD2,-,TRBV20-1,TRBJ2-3,TGCAGTGCTAGTCTCCTAGCGGGGCGCACAGATACGCAGTATTTT,CSASLLAGRTDTQYF
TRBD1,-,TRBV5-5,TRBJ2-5,TGTGCCAGCAGCTTGGGGACAGGGCAAGAGACCCAGTACTTC,CASSLGTGQETQYF
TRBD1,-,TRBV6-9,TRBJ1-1,TGTGCCAGCAGGAGGGGACAGGGGGCCTCTGAAGCTTTCTTT,CASRRGQGASEAFF
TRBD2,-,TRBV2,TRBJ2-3,TGTGCCAGCAGGAGGACTAGCGGGGGACACACAGATACGCAGTATTTT,CASRRTSGGHTDTQYF
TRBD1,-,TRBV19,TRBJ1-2,TGTGCCAGTAGTACCGGGACAGGATGGGTTATTGGCTACACCTTC,CASSTGTGWVIGYTF
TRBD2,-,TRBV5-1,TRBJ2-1,TGCGCCAGCAGCTTGGAAGGCGGGAGCGCTGGGAATGAGCAGTTCTTC,CASSLEGGSAGNEQFF
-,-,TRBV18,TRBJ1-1,TGTGCCAGCTCACCACCCCCCGCAGGGGTTCCCAAAGCTTTCTTT,CASSPPPAGVPKAFF
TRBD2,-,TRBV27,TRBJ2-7,TGTGCCAGCAAAGGACTAGCGCCCAACGAGCAGTACTTC,CASKGLAPNEQYF
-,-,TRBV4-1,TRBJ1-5,TGCGCCAGCAGGGACTCAGGGGCCAACAATCAGCCCCAGCATTTT,CASRDSGANNQPQHF
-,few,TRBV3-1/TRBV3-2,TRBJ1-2,TGTGCCAGCAGCCCTCAGACCGGACAGTTATATGGCTACACCTTC,CASSPQTGQLYGYTF
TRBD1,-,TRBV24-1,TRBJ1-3,TGTGCCACCAGTGACTCGACAGGGCCCTCTGGAAACACCATATATTTT,CATSDSTGPSGNTIYF
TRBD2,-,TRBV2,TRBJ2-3,TGTGCCAGCGGTAGCGGGGGCTACACAGATACGCAGTATTTT,CASGSGGYTDTQYF
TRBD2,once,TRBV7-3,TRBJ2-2,TGTGCCAGCAGCCCCCGGTCTAGCGGAAACACCGGGGAGCTGTTTTTT,CASSPRSSGNTGELFF
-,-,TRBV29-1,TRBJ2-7,TGCAGCGTCCGCGGCCGGGATACCTACGAGCAGTACTTC,CSVRGRDTYEQYF
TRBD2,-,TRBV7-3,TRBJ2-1,TGTGCCAGCAGCGCCCGGACTAGCGGGCACTACAATGAGCAGTTCTTC,CASSARTSGHYNEQFF
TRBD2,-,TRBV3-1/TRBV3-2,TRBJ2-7,TGTGCCAGCAGCCCGGGGGGGGGCGAGCAGTACTTC,CASSPGGGEQYF
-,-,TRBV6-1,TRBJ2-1,TGTGCCAGCAGTGGGATGTCTAGGCGAGCCTACAATGAGCAGTTCTTC,CASSGMSRRAYNEQFF
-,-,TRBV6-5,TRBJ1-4,TGTGCCAGCCTAGCGACAGTTGCAACTAATGAAAAACTGTTTTTT,CASLATVATNEKLFF
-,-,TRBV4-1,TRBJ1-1,TGCGCCAGCAGCCAAGAGGACCAGGGGACTGAAGCTTTCTTT,CASSQEDQGTEAFF
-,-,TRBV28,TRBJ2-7,TGTGCCAGCAGTTCTGGGCCCTACGAGCAGTACTTC,CASSSGPYEQYF
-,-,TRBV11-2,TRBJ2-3,TGTGCCAGCAGCTTCTATCGGGTGGCAGATACGCAGTATTTT,CASSFYRVADTQYF
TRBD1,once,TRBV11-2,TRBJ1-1,TGTGCCAGCAGCCCCGAATTGACAGGGAGGCGTGGCACTGAAGCTTTCTTT,CASSPELTGRRGTEAFF
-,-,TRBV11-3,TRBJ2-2,TGTGCCAGCAGCTTAGGGACATCCACTTCACGAACCGGGGAGCTGTTTTTT,CASSLGTSTSRTGELFF
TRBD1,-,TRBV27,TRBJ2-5,TGTGCCAGCAGTTTCGGGACAGGGGGTGAGGAGACCCAGTACTTC,CASSFGTGGEETQYF
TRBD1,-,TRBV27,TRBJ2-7,TGTGCCAGCAGTTACCAAAGGGGGCCTAAACCCTACGAGCAGTACTTC,CASSYQRGPKPYEQYF
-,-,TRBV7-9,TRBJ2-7,TGTGCCAGCAGCTTAACCGGGGTGGTCTACGAGCAGTACTTC,CASSLTGVVYEQYF
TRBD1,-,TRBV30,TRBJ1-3,TGTGCCTGGAGGTACAGGGGGTCTGGAAACACCATATATTTT,CAWRYRGSGNTIYF
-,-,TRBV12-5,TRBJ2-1,TGTGCTAGTGGTTTGGTCTTGCCTGGGCACAATGAGCAGTTCTTC,CASGLVLPGHNEQFF
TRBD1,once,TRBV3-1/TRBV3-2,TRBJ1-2,TGTGCCAGCAGCTCACAGGGGGCTCTCTATGGCTACACCTTC,CASSSQGALYGYTF